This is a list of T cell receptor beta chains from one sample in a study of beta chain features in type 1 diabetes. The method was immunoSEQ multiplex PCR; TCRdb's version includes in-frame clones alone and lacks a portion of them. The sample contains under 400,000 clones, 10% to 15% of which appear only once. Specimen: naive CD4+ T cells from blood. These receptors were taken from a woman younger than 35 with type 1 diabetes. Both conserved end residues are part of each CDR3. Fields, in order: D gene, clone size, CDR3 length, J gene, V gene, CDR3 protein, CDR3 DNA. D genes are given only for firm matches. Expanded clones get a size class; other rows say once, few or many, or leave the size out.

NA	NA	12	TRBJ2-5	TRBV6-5	CASSYQEETQYF	TGTGCCAGCAGTTACCAGGAAGAGACCCAGTACTTC
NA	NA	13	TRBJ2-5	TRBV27	CASSNRGGETQYF	TGTGCCAGCAGCAACAGGGGAGGAGAGACCCAGTACTTC
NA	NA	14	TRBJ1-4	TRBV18	CASSPQEGNEKLFF	TGTGCCAGCTCACCGCAGGAGGGGAATGAAAAACTGTTTTTT
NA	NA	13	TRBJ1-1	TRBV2	CASSGLENTEAFF	TGTGCCAGCAGTGGACTGGAGAACACTGAAGCTTTCTTT
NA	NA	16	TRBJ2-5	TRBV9	CASSVQGARRQETQYF	TGTGCCAGCAGCGTCCAAGGGGCGCGGCGGCAAGAGACCCAGTACTTC
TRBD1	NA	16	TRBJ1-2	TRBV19	CASRIPWTGSGYGYTF	TGTGCCAGTAGGATACCATGGACAGGGAGCGGTTATGGCTACACCTTC
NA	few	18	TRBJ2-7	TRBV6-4	CASIKGGLLTLSSYEQYF	TGTGCCAGCATCAAAGGAGGACTCCTGACTCTAAGCTCCTACGAGCAGTACTTC
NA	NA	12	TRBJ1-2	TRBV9	CASSAPSPGYTF	TGTGCCAGCAGCGCCCCATCCCCCGGCTACACCTTC
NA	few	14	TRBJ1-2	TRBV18	CASSPPSENYGYTF	TGTGCCAGCTCACCACCTTCGGAGAACTATGGCTACACCTTC
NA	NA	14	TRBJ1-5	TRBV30	CAWSVTWARQPQHF	TGTGCCTGGAGTGTAACCTGGGCACGTCAGCCCCAGCATTTT
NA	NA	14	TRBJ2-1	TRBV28	CASTKGWGLHEQFF	TGTGCCAGCACTAAAGGGTGGGGGCTCCATGAGCAGTTCTTC
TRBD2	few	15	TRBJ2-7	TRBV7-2	CASSLTAGGGYEQYF	TGTGCCAGCAGCCTAACAGCGGGAGGTGGCTACGAGCAGTACTTC
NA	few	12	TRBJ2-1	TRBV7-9	CASRGQGNEQFF	TGTGCCAGCAGGGGGCAAGGCAATGAGCAGTTCTTC
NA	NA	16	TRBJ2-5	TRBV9	CASSPDRRAVAETQYF	TGTGCCAGCAGCCCAGATCGACGAGCGGTGGCGGAGACCCAGTACTTC
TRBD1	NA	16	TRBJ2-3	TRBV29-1	CSVELNRGMGTDTQYF	TGCAGCGTTGAACTGAACAGGGGCATGGGCACAGATACGCAGTATTTT
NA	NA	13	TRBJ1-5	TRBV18	CASSERRDQPQHF	TGTGCCAGCTCAGAACGGCGGGATCAGCCCCAGCATTTT
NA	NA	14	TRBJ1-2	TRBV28	CASSFSSNNYGYTF	TGTGCCAGCAGTTTTTCATCCAATAACTATGGCTACACCTTC
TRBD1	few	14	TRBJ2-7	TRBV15	CATSRRTGATEQYF	TGTGCCACCAGCAGGAGGACAGGGGCAACGGAGCAGTACTTC
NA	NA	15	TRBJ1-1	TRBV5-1	CASSRQDGGNTEAFF	TGCGCCAGCAGCCGGCAAGATGGCGGGAACACTGAAGCTTTCTTT
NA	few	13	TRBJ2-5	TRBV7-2	CASSTGQRETQYF	TGTGCCAGCAGCACAGGTCAGAGAGAGACCCAGTACTTC
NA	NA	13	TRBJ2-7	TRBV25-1	CASREGLSTEQYF	TGTGCCAGCAGGGAGGGACTGAGTACCGAGCAGTACTTC
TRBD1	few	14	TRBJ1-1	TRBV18	CASLPGTGGTEAFF	TGTGCCAGCCTTCCCGGGACAGGGGGGACTGAAGCTTTCTTT
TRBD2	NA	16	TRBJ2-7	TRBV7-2	CASSRVGSAGVHEQYF	TGTGCCAGCAGCCGCGTGGGGTCAGCGGGAGTTCACGAGCAGTACTTC
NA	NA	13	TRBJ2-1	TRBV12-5	CASGFALVNEQFF	TGTGCTAGTGGTTTCGCCCTAGTCAATGAGCAGTTCTTC
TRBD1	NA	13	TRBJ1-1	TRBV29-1	CSVVTGENTEAFF	TGCAGCGTTGTTACAGGGGAGAACACTGAAGCTTTCTTT
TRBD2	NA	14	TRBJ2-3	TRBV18	CASSQTSESDTQYF	TGTGCCAGCTCACAGACTAGCGAATCAGATACGCAGTATTTT
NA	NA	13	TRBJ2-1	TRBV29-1	CSGGGTLYNEQFF	TGCAGCGGGGGCGGTACTCTCTACAATGAGCAGTTCTTC
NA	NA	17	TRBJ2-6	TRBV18	CASSLQGPGSGANVLTF	TGTGCCAGCTCCCTACAGGGCCCGGGTTCCGGGGCCAACGTCCTGACTTTC
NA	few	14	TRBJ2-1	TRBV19	CASSVPGHNNEQFF	TGTGCCAGTAGTGTACCGGGACACAACAATGAGCAGTTCTTC
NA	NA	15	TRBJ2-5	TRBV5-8	CASSLGDSGYETQYF	TGTGCCAGCAGCTTGGGAGATTCAGGTTATGAGACCCAGTACTTC
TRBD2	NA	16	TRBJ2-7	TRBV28	CASSKGLAGATYEQYF	TGTGCCAGCAGTAAAGGACTAGCGGGAGCCACCTACGAGCAGTACTTC
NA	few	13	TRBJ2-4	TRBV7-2	CASSPGQRNIQYF	TGTGCCAGCAGCCCAGGACAACGAAACATTCAGTACTTC
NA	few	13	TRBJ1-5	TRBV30	CAWSVQVDQPQHF	TGTGCCTGGAGTGTACAGGTTGACCAGCCCCAGCATTTT
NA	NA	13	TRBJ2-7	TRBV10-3	CAITDRRSYEQYF	TGTGCCATCACCGACAGGAGAAGCTACGAGCAGTACTTC
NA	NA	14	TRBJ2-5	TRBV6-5	CASRLRRDQETQYF	TGTGCCAGCAGGCTCCGGCGGGACCAAGAGACCCAGTACTTC
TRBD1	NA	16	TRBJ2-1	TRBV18	CASSPGAGGSYNEQFF	TGTGCCAGCTCACCAGGTGCAGGGGGCTCCTACAATGAGCAGTTCTTC
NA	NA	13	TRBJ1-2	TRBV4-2	CASSQDGTHGYTF	TGTGCCAGCAGCCAAGATGGGACACATGGCTACACCTTC
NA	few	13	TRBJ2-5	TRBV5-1	CASSLLREPLQYF	TGCGCCAGCAGCTTGTTACGAGAGCCATTGCAGTACTTC
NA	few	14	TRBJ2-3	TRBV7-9	CASSHGGGTDTQYF	TGTGCCAGCAGCCATGGCGGGGGCACAGATACGCAGTATTTT
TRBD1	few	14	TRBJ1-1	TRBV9	CASSLEGQASKAFF	TGTGCCAGCAGCTTAGAGGGACAGGCCTCTAAAGCTTTCTTT
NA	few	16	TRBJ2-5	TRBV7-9	CASRAGVWDPQETQYF	TGTGCCAGCAGGGCAGGGGTCTGGGACCCACAAGAGACCCAGTACTTC
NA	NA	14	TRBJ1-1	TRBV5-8	CASSLAGQNTEAFF	TGTGCCAGCAGCTTGGCCGGTCAGAACACTGAAGCTTTCTTT